The TCR beta chain under discussion was sequenced for a study of blood T cell repertoires in COVID-19. Looking at the study overall: Italy, Spain and the United States were the sources of the convalescent and acute COVID-19 samples. From T cells, B-cell-depleted T cells, or PBMCs came the material, which was cDNA or gDNA.

V shed 5 bases and J shed 8 bases, with 16 bases lying between them. The length of the CDR3 is 15 residues. The germline gives CDR1 MNHEY, CDR2 SMNVEV (reference sequence). In the authors' workflow: Quantification of nucleated cells was approximated via reference gene primer amplification. Repertoires were generated with immunoSEQ multiplex PCR, while TCRdb's copy carries only in-frame clones and drops some. The V and J calls and clone size come from that table; D and trimming were worked out from the DNA. Among around 96,000 clones listed, 90% to 95% were seen once. Sequencing was done on a sample of peripheral blood. The chain has TRBV27 and TRBJ1-6; D is ambiguous. The TCR originated in a human donor with active COVID-19. The donor label of this sample is uncertain. The CDR3 spells CASSTFRRKYSPLHF. The CDR3 region has the DNA TGTGCCAGCAGTACGTTTCGGCGGAAGTATTCACCCCTCCACTTT.